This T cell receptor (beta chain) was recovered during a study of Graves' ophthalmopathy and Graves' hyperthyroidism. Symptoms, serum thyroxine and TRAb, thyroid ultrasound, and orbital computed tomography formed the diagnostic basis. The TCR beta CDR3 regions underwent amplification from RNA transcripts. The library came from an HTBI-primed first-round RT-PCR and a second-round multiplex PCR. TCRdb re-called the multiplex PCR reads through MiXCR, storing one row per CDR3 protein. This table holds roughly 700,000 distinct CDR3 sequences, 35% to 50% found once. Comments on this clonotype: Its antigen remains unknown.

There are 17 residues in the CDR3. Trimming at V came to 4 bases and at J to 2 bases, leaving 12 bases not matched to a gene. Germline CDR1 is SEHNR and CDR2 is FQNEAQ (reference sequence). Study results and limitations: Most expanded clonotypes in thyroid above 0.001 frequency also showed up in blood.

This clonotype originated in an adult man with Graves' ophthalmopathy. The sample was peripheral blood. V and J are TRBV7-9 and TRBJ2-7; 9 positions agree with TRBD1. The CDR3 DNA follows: TGTGCCAGCAGCTCCGCAACAGGGACAGGGCTTACCTACGAGCAGTACTTC. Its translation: CASSSATGTGLTYEQYF.